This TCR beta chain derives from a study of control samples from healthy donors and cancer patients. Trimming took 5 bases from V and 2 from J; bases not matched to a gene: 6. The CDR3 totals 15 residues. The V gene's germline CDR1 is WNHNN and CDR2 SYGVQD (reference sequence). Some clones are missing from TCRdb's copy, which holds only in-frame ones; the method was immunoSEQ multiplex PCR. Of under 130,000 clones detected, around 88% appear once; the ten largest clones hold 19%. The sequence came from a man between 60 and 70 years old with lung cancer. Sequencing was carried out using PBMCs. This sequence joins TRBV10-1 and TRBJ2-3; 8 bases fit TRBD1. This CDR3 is CASSTGTGITDTQYF. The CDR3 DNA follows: TGCGCCAGCAGTACCGGGACAGGAATCACAGATACGCAGTATTTT.